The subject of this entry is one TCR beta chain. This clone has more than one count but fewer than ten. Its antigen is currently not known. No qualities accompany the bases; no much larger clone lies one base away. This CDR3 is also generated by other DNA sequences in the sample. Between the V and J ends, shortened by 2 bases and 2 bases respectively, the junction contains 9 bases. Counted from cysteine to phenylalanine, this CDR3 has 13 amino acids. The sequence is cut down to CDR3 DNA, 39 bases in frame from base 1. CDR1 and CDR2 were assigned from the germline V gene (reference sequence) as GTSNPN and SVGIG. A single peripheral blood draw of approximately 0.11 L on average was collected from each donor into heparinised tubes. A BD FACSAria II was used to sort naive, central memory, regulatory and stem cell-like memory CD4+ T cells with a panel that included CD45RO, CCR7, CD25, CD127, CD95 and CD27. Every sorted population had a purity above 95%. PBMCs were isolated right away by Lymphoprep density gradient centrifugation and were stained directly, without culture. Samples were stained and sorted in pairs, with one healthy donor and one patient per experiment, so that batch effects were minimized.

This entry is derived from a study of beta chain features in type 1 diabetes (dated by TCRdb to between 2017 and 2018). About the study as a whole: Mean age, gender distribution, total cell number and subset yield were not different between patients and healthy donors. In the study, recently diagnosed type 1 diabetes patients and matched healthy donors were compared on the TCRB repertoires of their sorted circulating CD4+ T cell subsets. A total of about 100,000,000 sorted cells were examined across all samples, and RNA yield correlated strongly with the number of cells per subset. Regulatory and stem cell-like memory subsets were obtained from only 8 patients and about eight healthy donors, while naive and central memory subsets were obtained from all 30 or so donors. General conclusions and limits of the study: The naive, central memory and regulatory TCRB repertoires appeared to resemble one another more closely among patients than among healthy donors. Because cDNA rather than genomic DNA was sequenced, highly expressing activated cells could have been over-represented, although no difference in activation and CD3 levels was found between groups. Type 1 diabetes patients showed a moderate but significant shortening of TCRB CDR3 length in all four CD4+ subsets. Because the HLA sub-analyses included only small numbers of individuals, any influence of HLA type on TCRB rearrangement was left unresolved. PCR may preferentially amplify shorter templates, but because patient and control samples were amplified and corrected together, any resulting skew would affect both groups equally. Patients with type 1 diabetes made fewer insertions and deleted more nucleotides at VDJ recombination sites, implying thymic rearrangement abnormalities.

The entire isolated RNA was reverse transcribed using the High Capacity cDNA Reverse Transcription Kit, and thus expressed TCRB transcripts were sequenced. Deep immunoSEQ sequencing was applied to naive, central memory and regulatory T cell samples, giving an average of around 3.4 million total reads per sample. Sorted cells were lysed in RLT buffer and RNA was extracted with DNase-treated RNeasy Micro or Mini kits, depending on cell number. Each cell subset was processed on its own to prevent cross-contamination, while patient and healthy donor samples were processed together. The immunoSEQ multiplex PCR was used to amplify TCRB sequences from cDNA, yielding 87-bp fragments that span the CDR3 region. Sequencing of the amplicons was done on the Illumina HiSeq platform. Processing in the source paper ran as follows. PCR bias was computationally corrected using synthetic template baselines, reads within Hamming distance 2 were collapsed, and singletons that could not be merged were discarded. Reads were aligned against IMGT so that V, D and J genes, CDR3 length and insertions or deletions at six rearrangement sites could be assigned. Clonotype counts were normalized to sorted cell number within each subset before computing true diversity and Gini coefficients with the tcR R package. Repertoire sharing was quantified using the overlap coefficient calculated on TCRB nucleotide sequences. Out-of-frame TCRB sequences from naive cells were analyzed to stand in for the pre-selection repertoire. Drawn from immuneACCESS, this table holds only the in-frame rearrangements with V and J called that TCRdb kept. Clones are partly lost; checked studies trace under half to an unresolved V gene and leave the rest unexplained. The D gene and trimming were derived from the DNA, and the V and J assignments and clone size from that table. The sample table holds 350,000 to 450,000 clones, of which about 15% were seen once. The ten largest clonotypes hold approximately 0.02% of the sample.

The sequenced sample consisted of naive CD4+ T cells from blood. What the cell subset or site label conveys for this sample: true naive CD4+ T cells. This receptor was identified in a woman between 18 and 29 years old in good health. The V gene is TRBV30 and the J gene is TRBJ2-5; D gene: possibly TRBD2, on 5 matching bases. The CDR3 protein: CAWSRGLQETQYF. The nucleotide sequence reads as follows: TGTGCCTGGAGTAGAGGGTTACAAGAGACCCAGTACTTC.